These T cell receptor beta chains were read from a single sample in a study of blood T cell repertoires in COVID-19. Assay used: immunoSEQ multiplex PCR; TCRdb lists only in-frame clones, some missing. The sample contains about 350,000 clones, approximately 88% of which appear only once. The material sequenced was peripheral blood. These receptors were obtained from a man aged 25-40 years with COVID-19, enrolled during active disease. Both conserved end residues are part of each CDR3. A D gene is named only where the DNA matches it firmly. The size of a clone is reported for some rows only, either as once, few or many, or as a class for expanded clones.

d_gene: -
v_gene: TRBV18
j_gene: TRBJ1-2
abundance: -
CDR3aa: CASSPPAKQGVGYTF
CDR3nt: TGTGCCAGCTCACCACCGGCTAAACAGGGAGTGGGCTACACCTTC

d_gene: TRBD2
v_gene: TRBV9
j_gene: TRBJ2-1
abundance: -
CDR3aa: CASSVGGLSYNEQFF
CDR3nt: TGTGCCAGCAGCGTAGGGGGACTATCCTACAATGAGCAGTTCTTC

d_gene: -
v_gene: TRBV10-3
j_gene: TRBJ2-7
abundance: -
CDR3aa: CAISDGARASYEQYF
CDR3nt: TGTGCCATCAGTGATGGAGCCAGGGCGAGCTACGAGCAGTACTTC

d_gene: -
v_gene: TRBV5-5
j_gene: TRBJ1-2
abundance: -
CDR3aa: CASSLGQNYGYTF
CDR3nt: TGTGCCAGCAGCTTGGGACAGAATTATGGCTACACCTTC

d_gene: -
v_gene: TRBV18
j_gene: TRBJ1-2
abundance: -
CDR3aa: CASSRSTEDGYTF
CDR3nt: TGTGCCAGCTCCCGATCGACAGAAGATGGCTACACCTTC

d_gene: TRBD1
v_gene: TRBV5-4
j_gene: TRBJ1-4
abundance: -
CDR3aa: CASSEDRGVSNEKLFF
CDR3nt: TGTGCCAGCAGCGAGGACAGGGGGGTCTCTAATGAAAAACTGTTTTTT

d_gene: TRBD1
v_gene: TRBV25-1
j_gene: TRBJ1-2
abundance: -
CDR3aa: CASSARTGGVFYGYTF
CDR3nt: TGTGCCAGCAGCGCTCGAACAGGGGGCGTTTTCTATGGCTACACCTTC

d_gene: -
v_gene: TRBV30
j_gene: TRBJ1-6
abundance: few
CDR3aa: CAWGTGTNNSPLHF
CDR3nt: TGTGCCTGGGGCACCGGGACAAATAATTCACCCCTCCACTTT

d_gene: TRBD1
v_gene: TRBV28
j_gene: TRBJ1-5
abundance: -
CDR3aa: CASSSHPGQGAQGGNQPQHF
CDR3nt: TGTGCCAGCAGTTCACACCCGGGACAGGGGGCACAGGGGGGGAATCAGCCCCAGCATTTT

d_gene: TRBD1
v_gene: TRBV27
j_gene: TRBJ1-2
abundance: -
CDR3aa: CASSFSGGPNYGYTF
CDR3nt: TGTGCCAGCAGTTTCTCAGGGGGCCCGAACTATGGCTACACCTTC

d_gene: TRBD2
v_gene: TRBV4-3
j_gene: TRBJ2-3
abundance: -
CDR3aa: CASSQRGGPSGSTDTQYF
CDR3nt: TGCGCCAGCAGCCAAAGGGGGGGTCCTAGCGGGAGCACAGATACGCAGTATTTT

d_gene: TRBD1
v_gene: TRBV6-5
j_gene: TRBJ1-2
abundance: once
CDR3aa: CASSYSGQGGYGYTF
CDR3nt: TGTGCCAGCAGTTACTCAGGACAGGGGGGCTATGGCTACACCTTC

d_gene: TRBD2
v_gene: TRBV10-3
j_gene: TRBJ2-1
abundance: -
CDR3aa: CAISRTSGGYNEQFF
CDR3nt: TGTGCCATCAGCAGGACTAGCGGGGGTTACAATGAGCAGTTCTTC

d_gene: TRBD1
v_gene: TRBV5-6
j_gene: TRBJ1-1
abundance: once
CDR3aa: CASSPGTGITEAFF
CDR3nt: TGTGCCAGTAGCCCGGGGACAGGGATCACTGAAGCTTTCTTT

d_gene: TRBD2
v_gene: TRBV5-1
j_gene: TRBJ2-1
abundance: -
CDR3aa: CASYSGTSGRRSYNEQFF
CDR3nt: TGCGCCAGCTACTCTGGGACTAGCGGGAGAAGATCCTACAATGAGCAGTTCTTC

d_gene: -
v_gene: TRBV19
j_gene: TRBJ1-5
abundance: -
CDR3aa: CASSMGGIQPQHF
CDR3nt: TGTGCCAGTAGTATGGGAGGAATTCAGCCCCAGCATTTT

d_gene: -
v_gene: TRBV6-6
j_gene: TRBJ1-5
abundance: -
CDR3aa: CASSSLSGNSNQPQHF
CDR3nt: TGTGCCAGCAGTTCCCTCTCGGGGAACAGCAATCAGCCCCAGCATTTT

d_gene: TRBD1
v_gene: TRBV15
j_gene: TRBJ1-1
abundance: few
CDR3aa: CATSTLDYQGAEAFF
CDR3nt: TGTGCCACCAGCACCTTAGACTACCAGGGGGCTGAAGCTTTCTTT